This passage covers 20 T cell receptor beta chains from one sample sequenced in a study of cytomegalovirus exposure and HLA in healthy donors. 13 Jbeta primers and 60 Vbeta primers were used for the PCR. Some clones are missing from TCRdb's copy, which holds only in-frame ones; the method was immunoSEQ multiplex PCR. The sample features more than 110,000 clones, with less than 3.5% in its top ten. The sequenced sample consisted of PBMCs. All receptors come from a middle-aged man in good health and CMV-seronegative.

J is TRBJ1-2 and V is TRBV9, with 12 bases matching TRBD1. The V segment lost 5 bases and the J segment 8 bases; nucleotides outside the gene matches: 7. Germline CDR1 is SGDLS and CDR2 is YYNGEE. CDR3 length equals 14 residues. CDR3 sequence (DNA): TGTGCCAGCAGAACTGGGACAGGGGGCTGGGGCTACACCTTC. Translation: CASRTGTGGWGYTF. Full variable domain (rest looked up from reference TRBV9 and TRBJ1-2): DSGVTQTPKHLITATGQRVTLRCSPRSGDLSVYWYQQSLDQGLQFLIQYYNGEERAKGNILERFSAQQFPDLHSELNLSSLELGDSALYFCASRTGTGGWGYTFGSGTRLTVV.

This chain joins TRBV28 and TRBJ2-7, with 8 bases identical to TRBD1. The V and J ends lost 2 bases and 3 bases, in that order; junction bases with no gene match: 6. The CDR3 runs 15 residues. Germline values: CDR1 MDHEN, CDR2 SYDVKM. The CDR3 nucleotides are TGTGCCAGCAGTTTAGGAGGACAGGGCGGCTACGAGCAGTACTTC. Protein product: CASSLGGQGGYEQYF.

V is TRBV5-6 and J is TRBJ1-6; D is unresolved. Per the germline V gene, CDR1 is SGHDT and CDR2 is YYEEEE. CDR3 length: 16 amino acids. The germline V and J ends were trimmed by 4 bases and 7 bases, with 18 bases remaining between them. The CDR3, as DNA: TGTGCCAGCAGCGGTGGTGGGAGGACGAGGAATTCACCCCTCCACTTT. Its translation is CASSGGGRTRNSPLHF.

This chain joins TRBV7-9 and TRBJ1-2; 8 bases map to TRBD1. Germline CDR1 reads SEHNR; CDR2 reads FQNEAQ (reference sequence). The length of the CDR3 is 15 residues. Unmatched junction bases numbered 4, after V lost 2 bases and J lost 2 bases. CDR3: CASSLKAGGNYGYTF. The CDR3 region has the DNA TGTGCCAGCAGCTTAAAGGCAGGGGGCAACTATGGCTACACCTTC.

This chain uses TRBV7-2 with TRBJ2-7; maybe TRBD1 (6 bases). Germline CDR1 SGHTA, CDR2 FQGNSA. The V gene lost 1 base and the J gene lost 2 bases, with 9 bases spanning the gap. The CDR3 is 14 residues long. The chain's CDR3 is CASSLGQVPYEQYF. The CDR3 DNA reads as TGTGCCAGCAGCTTAGGACAGGTGCCCTACGAGCAGTACTTC. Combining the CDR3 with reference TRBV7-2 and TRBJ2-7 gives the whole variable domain GAGVSQSPSNKVTEKGKDVELRCDPISGHTALYWYRQSLGQGLEFLIYFQGNSAPDKSGLPSDRFSAERTGGSVSTLTIQRTQQEDSAVYLCASSLGQVPYEQYFGPGTRLTVT.

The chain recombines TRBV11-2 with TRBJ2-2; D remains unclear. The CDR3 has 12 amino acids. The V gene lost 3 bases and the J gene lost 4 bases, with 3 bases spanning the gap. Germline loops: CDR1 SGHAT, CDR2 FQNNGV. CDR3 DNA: TGTGCCAGCAGCTTGAGCACCGGGGAGCTGTTTTTT. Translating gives CASSLSTGELFF.

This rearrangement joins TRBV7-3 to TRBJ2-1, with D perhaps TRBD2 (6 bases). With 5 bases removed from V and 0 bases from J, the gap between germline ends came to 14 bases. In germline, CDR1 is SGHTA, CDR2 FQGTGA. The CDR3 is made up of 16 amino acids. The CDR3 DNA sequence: TGTGCCAGCAGCCTTGGACTATCAAGCTCCTACAATGAGCAGTTCTTC. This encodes CASSLGLSSSYNEQFF.

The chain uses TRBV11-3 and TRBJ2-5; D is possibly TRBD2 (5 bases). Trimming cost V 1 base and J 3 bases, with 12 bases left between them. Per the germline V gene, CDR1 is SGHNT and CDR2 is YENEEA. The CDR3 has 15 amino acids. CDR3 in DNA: TGTGCCAGCAGCTTAGGGGCTAGCAGAGAAGAGACCCAGTACTTC. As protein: CASSLGASREETQYF.

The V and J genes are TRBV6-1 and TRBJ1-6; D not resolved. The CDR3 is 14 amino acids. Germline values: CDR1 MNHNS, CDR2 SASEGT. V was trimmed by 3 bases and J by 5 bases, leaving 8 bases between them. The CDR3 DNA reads TGTGCCAGCAGTGACAGGTCGGATAATTCACCCCTCCACTTT. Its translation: CASSDRSDNSPLHF.

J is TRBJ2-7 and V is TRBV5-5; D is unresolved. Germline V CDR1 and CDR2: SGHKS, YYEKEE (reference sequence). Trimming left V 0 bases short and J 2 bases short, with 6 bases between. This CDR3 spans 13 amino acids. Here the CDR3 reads CASSLATPYEQYF. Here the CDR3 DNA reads TGTGCCAGCAGCTTGGCCACACCCTACGAGCAGTACTTC.

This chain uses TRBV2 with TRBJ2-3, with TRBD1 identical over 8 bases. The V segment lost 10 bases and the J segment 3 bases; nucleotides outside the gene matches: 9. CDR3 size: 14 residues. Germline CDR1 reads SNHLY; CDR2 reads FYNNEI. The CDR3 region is CAIGLQGGTDTQYF. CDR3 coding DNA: TGTGCCATTGGGCTACAGGGGGGTACAGATACGCAGTATTTT.

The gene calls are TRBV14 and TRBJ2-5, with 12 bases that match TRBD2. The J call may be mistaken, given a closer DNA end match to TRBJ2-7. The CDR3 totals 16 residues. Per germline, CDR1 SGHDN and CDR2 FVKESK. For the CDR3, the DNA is TGTGCCAGCAGCCAAGTGCTAGCGGGGGGGCGCTACGAGCAGTACTTC. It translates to CASSQVLAGGRYEQYF.

The CDR3 nucleotides read TGTGCCAGCAGCTCCCAGGCCCATAATGAAAAACTGTTTTTT. Its translation is CASSSQAHNEKLFF. The gene calls are TRBV7-9 and TRBJ1-4; D unclear. Germline V gene sequence: CDR1 SEHNR, CDR2 FQNEAQ (reference sequence). V was pared by 4 bases and J by 4 bases, with 10 bases between. CDR3 length equals 14 residues.

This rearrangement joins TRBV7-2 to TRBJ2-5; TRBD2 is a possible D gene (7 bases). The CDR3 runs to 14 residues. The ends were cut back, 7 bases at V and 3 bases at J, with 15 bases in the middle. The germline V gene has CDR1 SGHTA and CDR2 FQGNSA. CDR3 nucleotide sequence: TGTGCCAGCACCCTAGGGGGGGGAGAAGAGACCCAGTACTTC. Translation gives CASTLGGGEETQYF.

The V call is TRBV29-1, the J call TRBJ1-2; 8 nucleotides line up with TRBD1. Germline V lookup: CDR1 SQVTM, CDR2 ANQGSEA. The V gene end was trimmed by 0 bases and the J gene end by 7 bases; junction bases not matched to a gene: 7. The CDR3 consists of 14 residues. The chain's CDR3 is CSVEDGQGRSGYTF. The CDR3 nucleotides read TGCAGCGTTGAAGATGGACAGGGTAGGTCTGGCTACACCTTC.

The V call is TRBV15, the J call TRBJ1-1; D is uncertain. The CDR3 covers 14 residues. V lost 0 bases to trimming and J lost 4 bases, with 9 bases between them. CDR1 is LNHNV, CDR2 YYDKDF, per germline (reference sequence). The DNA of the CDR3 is TGTGCCACCAGCAGAGATCTGTTTTCCACTGAAGCTTTCTTT. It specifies CATSRDLFSTEAFF.

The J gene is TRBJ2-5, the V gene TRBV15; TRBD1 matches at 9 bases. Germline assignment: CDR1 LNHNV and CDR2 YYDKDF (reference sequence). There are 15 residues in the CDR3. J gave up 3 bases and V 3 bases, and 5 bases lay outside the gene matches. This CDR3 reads CATSSNRGREETQYF. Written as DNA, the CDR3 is TGTGCCACCAGCAGTAACAGGGGGCGCGAAGAGACCCAGTACTTC.

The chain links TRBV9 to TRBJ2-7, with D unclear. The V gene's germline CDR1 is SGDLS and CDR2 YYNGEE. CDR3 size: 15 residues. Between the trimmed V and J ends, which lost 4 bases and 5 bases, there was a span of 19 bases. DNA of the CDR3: TGTGCCAGCAGCCCCCATGCGCCGCCTAAAAACGAGCAGTACTTC. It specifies CASSPHAPPKNEQYF.

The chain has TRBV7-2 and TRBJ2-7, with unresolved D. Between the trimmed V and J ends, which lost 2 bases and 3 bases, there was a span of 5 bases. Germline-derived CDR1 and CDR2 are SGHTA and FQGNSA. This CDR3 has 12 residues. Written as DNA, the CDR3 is TGTGCCAGCAGCTTACCTTACTACGAGCAGTACTTC. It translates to CASSLPYYEQYF.

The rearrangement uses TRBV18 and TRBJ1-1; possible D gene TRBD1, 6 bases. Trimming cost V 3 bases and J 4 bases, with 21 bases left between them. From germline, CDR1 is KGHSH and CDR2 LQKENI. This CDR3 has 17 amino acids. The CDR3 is CASSPSMSVGAGTEAFF. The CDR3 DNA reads TGTGCCAGCTCACCTTCTATGTCTGTGGGGGCTGGCACTGAAGCTTTCTTT. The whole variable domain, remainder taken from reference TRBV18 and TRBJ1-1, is NAGVMQNPRHLVRRRGQEARLRCSPMKGHSHVYWYRQLPEEGLKFMVYLQKENIIDESGMPKERFSAEFPKEGPSILRIQQVVRGDSAAYFCASSPSMSVGAGTEAFFGQGTRLTVV.